Listed here is a single TCR beta chain. Antigen unknown. The source of the sample is a study of cytomegalovirus exposure and HLA in healthy donors. Points from the study as a whole: It was reported that the classifier diagnosed cytomegalovirus status with high specificity and sensitivity in both the original and validation cohorts.

13 Jbeta primers and 60 Vbeta primers were used for the PCR. TCRdb's table, derived via immunoSEQ multiplex PCR, lists solely in-frame clones and lacks some. The sample carries about 180,000 clones, about 80% recorded once. V shed 1 base and J shed 5 bases, with 13 bases lying between them. CDR3 length equals 15 residues. The germline gives CDR1 SGHTA, CDR2 FQGNSA. This sequence joins TRBV7-2 and TRBJ2-3, with a possible D match to TRBD2 (6 bases). This receptor was identified in a man aged 40-49 years in good health and CMV-seronegative. Sequencing was done on a sample of PBMCs. DNA for the CDR3: TGTGCCAGCAGCTTAGGATCGTGGGAGGTAGATACGCAGTATTTT. Translation: CASSLGSWEVDTQYF.